The present TCR beta chain was sequenced within a study of cytomegalovirus exposure and HLA in healthy donors. Findings and caveats of the study: Later, an analysis showed that TCR beta chains associated with HLA were more clonally expanded than others that were equally common. The study recorded fewer than 200 TCR beta chains that were cytomegalovirus-associated.

The CDR3 is 18 amino acids. The J segment lost 5 bases and the V segment lost 6 bases, leaving 16 bases of the junction unmatched. Germline CDR1 reads MDHEN; CDR2 reads SYDVKM. A note on this clone: Its antigen remains unidentified.

PCR used 60 Vbeta primers and 13 Jbeta primers. Here immunoSEQ multiplex PCR was the method, and the copy in TCRdb shows in-frame clones only, minus some. The table for this sample gives under 200,000 clones. The sequence was obtained from a man between 25 and 39 years old in good health and CMV-seronegative. The sequenced sample consisted of PBMCs. V usage is TRBV28 and J usage is TRBJ2-3, with TRBD2 matching over 11 bases. The CDR3 protein is CASSPQGDSGRARDTQYF. The CDR3, as DNA: TGTGCCAGCAGCCCTCAGGGGGATAGCGGGAGGGCCAGAGATACGCAGTATTTT.